This T cell receptor beta chain was captured by sequencing in a study of T cell responses to AZD1222 COVID-19 vaccine. General observations from the study: Repertoires were obtained solely post-peak T cell response. White British donors predominated, females outnumbered males, and clonal diversity was possibly underestimated. Just a handful of AZD1222 recipients were seropositive at baseline. Across spike, vaccine-associated CD4 TCRs were found, dominant at 160-218 and 743-854.

The assay was immunoSEQ multiplex PCR, and TCRdb's table has in-frame clones only and misses some. The table lists some 250,000 clones, almost 95% of them singletons. On this clone itself: Antigen unknown.

With 3 bases removed from V and 1 base from J, the gap between germline ends came to 3 bases. Per germline, CDR1 SGHAT and CDR2 FQNNGV. The CDR3 has 13 residues. This receptor was obtained from an adult who received the AZD1222 COVID-19 vaccine. The starting material was peripheral blood, obtained 28 days after the second AZD1222 dose. The chain employs TRBV11-2 and TRBJ2-2; D is unclear. The CDR3 bases are TGTGCCAGCAGCTTCAAGAACACCGGGGAGCTGTTTTTT. Residues: CASSFKNTGELFF.